In this sample, the clone carrying this TCR beta chain turned up once. Its antigen is unknown. The record originates from a study of graft-versus-host responses after intestinal transplantation. In the study overall: The study gave all recipients anti-thymocyte globulin induction, then tacrolimus and steroids for approximately three years. Notes on the study in general: Patients who carried graft-donor T cell macrochimerism also had high graft-versus-host to host-versus-graft clonal ratios in their allografts. Declining HvG levels early post-transplant were linked to peak circulating GvH clone levels. Recipient bone marrow held GvH clones, some seen earlier in ileum or blood.

Only in-frame clones appear in the TCRdb table, and some are missing; sequencing was by immunoSEQ multiplex PCR. The table records tens of thousands of clones, 92% of them present only once. This CDR3 is built from 14 residues. Trimming removed 1 base at V and 4 bases at J, with 8 bases between. Germline assignment: CDR1 SGHDT and CDR2 YYEEEE. The chain has TRBV5-6 and TRBJ1-4; no firm D call. The sequences come from PBMCs, collected 98 days after intestinal transplantation. This receptor was taken from a human patient who received an intestinal transplant, so some T cells may come from the graft donor. This CDR3 reads CASSLQLYNEKLFF. Written as DNA, the CDR3 is TGTGCCAGCAGCTTGCAGTTATATAATGAAAAACTGTTTTTT.